This TCR beta chain came from a study of cytomegalovirus exposure and HLA in healthy donors. On this clone: Antigen: not known.

The PCR employed 60 Vbeta primers together with 13 Jbeta primers. Here immunoSEQ multiplex PCR was the method, and the copy in TCRdb shows in-frame clones only, minus some. There are around 120,000 clones in the sample; approximately 80% occur only once, and roughly 4% lies in the top ten. This CDR3 region has 14 residues. Germline V gene sequence: CDR1 KGHSH, CDR2 LQKENI. With V trimmed by 8 bases and J by 0 bases, 5 bases remained unmatched. General study points: A missense variant in DCLRE1C was later tied to TCR beta V- and J-gene trimming.

This chain uses TRBV18 with TRBJ1-1; 8 nucleotides line up with TRBD1. The sequencing input was PBMCs. This TCR came from a human donor in good health. The CDR3 loop is CASGEGQVNTEAFF. CDR3 coding DNA: TGTGCCAGCGGGGAGGGACAGGTGAACACTGAAGCTTTCTTT.